The 15 T cell receptor beta chains below were found in one sample sequenced in a study of T cells after yellow fever vaccination. TCRdb itself ran the 5' RACE reads through MiXCR, one entry per CDR3 protein. Here the sample spans 400,000 or so distinct CDR3 sequences, around 6.5% being singletons. The sequences come from PBMCs, collected 5 days after the yellow fever booster vaccination. The receptor source for this set is a man aged 25-45 years who received the YFV17D yellow fever vaccine.

This clonotype was found many times. J is TRBJ2-7 and V is TRBV7-6; D call uncertain. V lost 5 bases and J lost 9, with 11 bases in between. The CDR3 spans 11 residues. The germline CDR1 and CDR2 sequences are SGHVS and FNYEAQ. The CDR3 DNA follows: TGTGCCAGCAGCCTAGGTGGATTGCAGTACTTC. Amino acid sequence: CASSLGGLQYF.

The sample holds many counts of this clonotype. V gene TRBV20-1 combines with J gene TRBJ2-4; D is ambiguous. The CDR3 is made up of 13 amino acids. Trimming pared 5 bases from V and 2 bases from J, leaving 10 bases between. In germline, CDR1 is DFQATT, CDR2 SNEGSKA (reference sequence). Written as DNA, the CDR3 is TGCAGTGCTTCCGGGCGGTCCAAAAACATTCAGTACTTC. This encodes CSASGRSKNIQYF.

The gene calls are TRBV19 and TRBJ2-5; TRBD1 agrees at 7 bases. The V gene end was trimmed by 4 bases and the J gene end by 2 bases; junction bases not matched to a gene: 10. Germline CDR1 reads LNHDA; CDR2 reads SQIVND (reference sequence). The CDR3 is 16 residues long. This CDR3 reads CASSTPDRVGQETQYF. CDR3 nucleotide sequence: TGTGCCAGTAGTACGCCTGACAGGGTGGGACAAGAGACCCAGTACTTC.

The CDR3 DNA follows: TGTGCCAGCAGCTTAGGGGGACTAGCGGGAGGGAGCTCCTACGAGCAGTACTTC. As protein: CASSLGGLAGGSSYEQYF. V gene TRBV11-2 combines with J gene TRBJ2-7; 16 nucleotides align to TRBD2. The V and J ends lost 1 base and 0 bases, in that order; junction bases with no gene match: 3. The CDR3 runs 18 residues. Germline-derived CDR1 and CDR2 are SGHAT and FQNNGV.

This clonotype was seen only a few times. The chain couples TRBV18 to TRBJ2-1; D is ambiguous. The CDR3 has 11 residues. CDR1 and CDR2 from the germline V gene are KGHSH and LQKENI. With 6 bases removed from V and 8 bases from J, the gap between germline ends came to 8 bases. CDR3: CASSASHEQFF. CDR3 in DNA: TGTGCCAGCTCCGCCTCCCATGAGCAGTTCTTC.

The V call is TRBV14, the J call TRBJ2-5; 7 bases are shared with TRBD2. Trimming at V came to 3 bases and at J to 1 base, leaving 8 bases not matched to a gene. Looked up from germline, CDR1 is SGHDN and CDR2 is FVKESK. The CDR3 is 16 residues long. CDR3: CASSHGLDRFQETQYF. CDR3 DNA: TGTGCCAGCAGCCACGGACTAGACAGATTCCAAGAGACCCAGTACTTC.

This clonotype was recorded many times. This rearrangement joins TRBV5-1 to TRBJ2-2, with TRBD2 identical over 12 bases. The germline V gene encodes CDR1 SGHRS and CDR2 YFSETQ. The CDR3 is made up of 16 amino acids. The V segment lost 5 bases and the J segment 0 bases; nucleotides outside the gene matches: 2. The CDR3 reads CASRLAGGSNTGELFF. As DNA, the CDR3 is TGCGCCAGCAGACTAGCGGGAGGATCGAACACCGGGGAGCTGTTTTTT.

The chain links TRBV7-9 to TRBJ2-2; D is undetermined. Germline-derived CDR1 and CDR2 are SEHNR and FQNEAQ (reference sequence). The V end lost 10 bases, the J end lost 6 bases, and 6 bases lay between the germline ends. The CDR3 sequence is 10 residues long. The CDR3 DNA reads TGTGCCACCACTCCCGGGGAGCTGTTTTTT. As protein: CATTPGELFF.

The V and J genes are TRBV14 and TRBJ1-1; possible D gene TRBD1, 6 bases. V dropped 1 base and J dropped 8 bases, with 8 bases sitting between them. The CDR3 loop spans 12 amino acids. The germline gives CDR1 SGHDN, CDR2 FVKESK. CDR3 coding DNA: TGTGCCAGCAGCCAAGCGGGGACAGAAGCTTTCTTT. As protein: CASSQAGTEAFF.

This clonotype has more than one count but fewer than ten. This chain uses TRBV30 with TRBJ2-1; D may be TRBD1 (5 bases). Germline V CDR1 and CDR2: GTSNPN, SVGIG (reference sequence). V was trimmed by 5 bases and J by 2 bases, leaving 10 bases between them. This CDR3 is built from 13 residues. CDR3 region: CAWSRVPYNEQFF. The CDR3 DNA reads TGTGCCTGGTCCAGGGTCCCCTACAATGAGCAGTTCTTC.

As concerns this clonotype: At one of its ends the junction is not consistent with the germline gene, which may arise from a read error. The genes are TRBV11-2 and TRBJ2-1; 13 bases match TRBD2. CDR1 and CDR2 (germline): SGHAT, FQNNGV. This CDR3 region has 19 residues. The CDR3 here is CASSPQRTSGRGSFNEQFF. For the CDR3, the DNA is TGTGCCAGCAGCCCACAGCGGACTAGCGGGAGAGGCTCCTTCAATGAGCAGTTCTTC.

The chain is built from TRBV12-3 or TRBV12-4 and TRBJ2-2; 8 nucleotides align to TRBD1. The trim removed 0 bases at V and 6 bases at J, leaving 3 bases unmatched. CDR3 length equals 15 residues. The CDR3 nucleotides read TGTGCCAGCAGTTTAGCACAGGGGGTAGCCGGGGAGCTGTTTTTT. It is translated as CASSLAQGVAGELFF.

On this clonotype: The junction and the germline gene differ at one end; a read error may be behind it. CDR3 protein: CCARELAENTGELFF. CDR3 DNA: TGCTGTGCTAGAGAACTAGCGGAGAACACCGGGGAGCTGTTTTTT. The chain couples TRBV20-1 to TRBJ2-2; the match to TRBD2 covers 8 bases. The CDR3 totals 15 residues. CDR1 and CDR2 from the germline V gene are DFQATT and SNEGSKA (reference sequence).

This clonotype was seen ten or more times. The chain links TRBV5-1 to TRBJ2-5, with 9 bases fitting TRBD2. The CDR3 consists of 14 residues. Germline V CDR1 and CDR2: SGHRS, YFSETQ. The V segment lost 4 bases and the J segment 4 bases; nucleotides outside the gene matches: 5. CDR3 sequence reads: CASSIGGRAETQYF. The CDR3 bases are TGCGCCAGCAGCATAGGCGGGAGGGCAGAGACCCAGTACTTC.

V is TRBV27 and J is TRBJ2-7, with TRBD2 matching 7 bases. Germline CDR1 is MNHEY and CDR2 is SMNVEV (reference sequence). V shed 5 bases, J shed 8 bases, and the junction held 15 bases outside the gene matches. The CDR3 sequence is 15 residues long. CDR3: CASSPERGLVVKQYF. Here the CDR3 DNA reads TGTGCCAGCAGTCCCGAGCGGGGCCTAGTAGTAAAGCAGTACTTC.